This T cell receptor beta chain was recovered during a study of spatial heterogeneity in lung cancer. Across the whole study: Tumor-region TCR transcript counts correlated strongly with a T cell module score from matched bulk RNA-seq.

This sample's time point: sample taken at primary tumor resection. Samples were donated by 72 untreated early-stage non-small cell lung cancer patients. TCR cDNA molecules each had a unique molecular identifier. TCRdb re-called the 5' RACE reads with MiXCR, one entry per CDR3 protein. The data show about 16,000 distinct CDR3 sequences, nearly 7% seen once. In its sample, this clonotype was seen many times. Its matching antigen is unknown. V lost 1 base and J lost 1; bases outside the gene matches: 6. The germline CDR1 and CDR2 sequences are SSHAT and FNYEAQ (reference sequence). The CDR3 extends over 17 amino acids. Study-wide findings and caveats: Intratumoral expanded alpha and beta TCR counts were found to track tumor mutation counts.

This specimen consisted of lung tumor tissue, obtained at surgery. V gene TRBV7-7 combines with J gene TRBJ2-5; 10 bases map to TRBD2. The receptor was derived from a female donor with early-stage non-small cell lung cancer. The CDR3 spells CASSLGLSGGAQETQYF. The CDR3 DNA reads TGTGCCAGCAGCTTAGGCTTGAGCGGGGGGGCCCAAGAGACCCAGTACTTC.